This is a list of T cell receptor beta chains from one sample in a study of cytotoxic CD8 clonotypes in ibrutinib-treated CLL. Profiling relied on immunoSEQ multiplex PCR, and the TCRdb table lists in-frame clones only, not all of them. The sample holds about 130,000 clones, around 85% seen once. This material consisted of PBMCs, taken after 24 months of ibrutinib treatment. All receptors derive from a human donor with chronic lymphocytic leukemia. The CDR3 runs from the conserved cysteine through the conserved F or W. A D gene is named only where the DNA matches it firmly. Clone size, where shown, is once, few, many, or a class for clones that have expanded.

j_call | clone_size | cdr3_length | d_call | v_call | cdr3_nt | cdr3_aa
TRBJ1-6 | - | 15 | TRBD1 | TRBV6-5 | TGTGCCAGCAGTTACTCCGACAGGGCTAATTCACCCCTCCACTTT | CASSYSDRANSPLHF
TRBJ2-1 | - | 11 | - | TRBV28 | TGTGCCAGCAGTTTCGTTAGAGAGCAGTTCTTC | CASSFVREQFF
TRBJ2-7 | - | 12 | - | TRBV7-2 | TGTGCCAGCAGCCCAACCGAGAACGAGCAGTACTTC | CASSPTENEQYF
TRBJ1-1 | - | 15 | - | TRBV11-2 | TGTGCCAGCAGCTTAGAGGTCAGGTCGGTAACCGGAGCTTTCTTT | CASSLEVRSVTGAFF
TRBJ1-2 | - | 17 | TRBD1 | TRBV9 | TGTGCCAGCAGCGTATATAGCGGCCGACAGGGCACTTATGGCTACACCTTC | CASSVYSGRQGTYGYTF
TRBJ2-3 | - | 15 | - | TRBV11-2 | TGTGCCAGCAGCTTAAGGACTGGAGGAACAGATACGCAGTATTTT | CASSLRTGGTDTQYF
TRBJ2-3 | - | 14 | TRBD1 | TRBV7-9 | TGTGCCAGCAGCCGGGACAGAAGCACAGATACGCAGTATTTT | CASSRDRSTDTQYF
TRBJ1-2 | - | 14 | - | TRBV5-1 | TGCGCCAGCAGTCCAATACAGGGTCAGGGCGGCTACACCTTC | CASSPIQGQGGYTF
TRBJ2-3 | - | 21 | TRBD2 | TRBV28 | TGTGCCAGCCCACCTATAAGGGGACTAGGCGGCGGCGGAGAGGAAACAGATACGCAGTATTTT | CASPPIRGLGGGGEETDTQYF
TRBJ2-1 | - | 13 | - | TRBV15 | TGTGCCACCAGCAGAGATGAGTGGGGTGAGCAGTTCTTC | CATSRDEWGEQFF
TRBJ2-7 | - | 11 | - | TRBV7-6 | TGTGCCAGCAGCCAGGGACGGGAGCAGTACTTC | CASSQGREQYF
TRBJ2-5 | - | 17 | - | TRBV28 | TGTGCCAGCAGTTTAAGGGACCTACTCTTTTCCAGGGAGACCCAGTACTTC | CASSLRDLLFSRETQYF
TRBJ2-1 | - | 18 | - | TRBV5-4 | TGTGCCAGCAGCTTGTTAGCCGGGGGTGGGACCAACTACAATGAGCAGTTCTTC | CASSLLAGGGTNYNEQFF
TRBJ2-3 | - | 14 | - | TRBV27 | TGTGCCAGCAGTTTGGCCGCCCCCACAGATACGCAGTATTTT | CASSLAAPTDTQYF
TRBJ1-2 | - | 15 | TRBD1 | TRBV5-5 | TGTGCCAGCAGCCCAACCGGGACAGCCTCGGATGGCTACACCTTC | CASSPTGTASDGYTF
TRBJ1-1 | - | 14 | - | TRBV7-2 | TGTGCCAGCAGCTACCAAGACAGGAACACTGAAGCTTTCTTT | CASSYQDRNTEAFF
TRBJ1-2 | once | 14 | - | TRBV19 | TGTGCCAGTAGTATCGCAGGCCCCTCCTTCGGCTACACCTTC | CASSIAGPSFGYTF
TRBJ2-7 | - | 16 | - | TRBV4-2 | TGTGCCAGCAGCCAAGGAGGTTCGTTCCTCTCCTACGAGCAGTACTTC | CASSQGGSFLSYEQYF
TRBJ2-5 | - | 16 | TRBD2 | TRBV7-8 | TGTGCCAGCAGCCGACGGACTAGCGGGTTTCAAGAGACCCAGTACTTC | CASSRRTSGFQETQYF
TRBJ1-1 | - | 13 | - | TRBV18 | TGTGCCAGCTCACCACCCGGGAACACTGAAGCTTTCTTT | CASSPPGNTEAFF
TRBJ1-3 | - | 17 | - | TRBV4-1 | TGCGCCAGCAGCCCGGAAGGGCGCAGGCGGTCTGGAAACACCATATATTTT | CASSPEGRRRSGNTIYF
TRBJ1-2 | - | 15 | TRBD1 | TRBV5-4 | TGTGCCAGCAGCTCCCCCGGGGACAGGGGGGGCGGCTACACCTTC | CASSSPGDRGGGYTF
TRBJ1-2 | once | 15 | - | TRBV7-2 | TGTGCCAGCAGCGGACATAAATCAGGGGTCTATGGCTACACCTTC | CASSGHKSGVYGYTF
TRBJ2-7 | - | 15 | - | TRBV7-8 | TGTGCCAGCAGCCCCCGCGGAGCGTCCTCCTACGAGCAGTACTTC | CASSPRGASSYEQYF
TRBJ1-5 | once | 15 | - | TRBV7-2 | TGTGCCAGCAGCTTAGACGGGGTTAGCGGACAGCCCCAGCATTTT | CASSLDGVSGQPQHF
TRBJ2-7 | - | 14 | - | TRBV2 | TGTGCCAGCGGCGAGGACGGATCCAGGGGCGAGCAGTACTTC | CASGEDGSRGEQYF
TRBJ2-7 | - | 14 | - | TRBV9 | TGTGCCAGCAGCGTGGGGCCGGAGACCTACGAGCAGTACTTC | CASSVGPETYEQYF
TRBJ1-6 | - | 19 | - | TRBV7-9 | TGTGCCAGCAGCTTAGTTCTTAGGACGGAGAGCTCCTATAATTCACCCCTCCACTTT | CASSLVLRTESSYNSPLHF
TRBJ2-3 | - | 12 | - | TRBV11-2 | TGTGCCAGCAGCTTAGTTCCAGATACGCAGTATTTT | CASSLVPDTQYF
TRBJ2-5 | - | 15 | - | TRBV7-2 | TGTGCCAGCAGCTTAGTCGTAACAGGGAAAGAGACCCAGTACTTC | CASSLVVTGKETQYF
TRBJ2-5 | - | 16 | - | TRBV21-1 | TGTGCCAGCAGCAAAGCGCTTTATCAGGGTCAAGAGACCCAGTACTTC | CASSKALYQGQETQYF
TRBJ2-1 | - | 14 | - | TRBV5-4 | TGTGCCAGCAGCTTGAGGGGGGGGCATAGTGAGCAGTTCTTC | CASSLRGGHSEQFF
TRBJ1-3 | - | 15 | TRBD1 | TRBV4-2 | TGTGCCAGCAGCCAGACAGGGGGCATTGTAAACACCATATATTTT | CASSQTGGIVNTIYF
TRBJ1-1 | once | 11 | - | TRBV29-1 | TGCAGCGTTGCCCAGGGGCCACAAGCTTTCTTT | CSVAQGPQAFF
TRBJ1-5 | - | 14 | - | TRBV28 | TGTGCCAGCAGTTTACTGGGGGAAACTCAGCCCCAGCATTTT | CASSLLGETQPQHF
TRBJ2-7 | - | 11 | - | TRBV5-6 | TGTGCCAGCAGCTTGAAGGCCGAGCAGTACTTC | CASSLKAEQYF
TRBJ2-1 | - | 15 | - | TRBV7-9 | TGTGCCAGCAGCTTTACACTAGGCTCCTACAATGAGCAGTTCTTC | CASSFTLGSYNEQFF
TRBJ2-3 | - | 12 | - | TRBV28 | TGTGCCAGCAGTTTGGTGCAAGATACGCAGTATTTT | CASSLVQDTQYF
TRBJ2-1 | - | 12 | - | TRBV7-9 | TGTGCCAGCAGCCCTTTTAAGGATGAGCAGTTCTTC | CASSPFKDEQFF
TRBJ1-4 | - | 15 | - | TRBV4-2 | TGTGCCAGCAGCCAAGATCTGCGACCACATGAAAAACTGTTTTTT | CASSQDLRPHEKLFF
TRBJ1-2 | - | 18 | - | TRBV11-3 | TGTGCCAGCAGCTCCCTCCGTCCAGGGGCGGAATTTAACTATGGCTACACCTTC | CASSSLRPGAEFNYGYTF
TRBJ1-1 | - | 15 | TRBD1 | TRBV18 | TGTGCCAGCTCACCGGGGGGACAGGGGCTGGGTGAAGCTTTCTTT | CASSPGGQGLGEAFF
TRBJ1-3 | - | 14 | - | TRBV7-3 | TGTGCCAGCAGCTTACAGGGAGGTGGAAACACCATATATTTT | CASSLQGGGNTIYF